The rows below give T cell receptor beta chains drawn from one sample of a study of technical replicates of blood from a handful of donors. This table comes from immunoSEQ multiplex PCR, and its TCRdb copy is limited to in-frame clones, with some not included. The sample has over 50,000 clones, about 86% seen once. Sequencing used PBMCs. The receptor source for this set is a human donor in good health. Some clones in this sample may be carry-over from other donors' samples. CDR3s include the opening cysteine and the closing phenylalanine or tryptophan. A D gene is named only where the DNA matches it firmly. Size values are once, few and many counts, or a class for expanded clones, and some rows have none.

v_gene	d_gene	j_gene	abundance	CDR3nt	CDR3aa
TRBV5-1	TRBD1	TRBJ2-3	-	TGCGCCACAAGTCCAGGGGGCGTAGGCACAGATACGCAGTATTTT	CATSPGGVGTDTQYF
TRBV27	-	TRBJ1-2	-	TGTGCCAGCAGCTATAACATCAGGGGCTCTGGCTACACCTTC	CASSYNIRGSGYTF
TRBV7-9	-	TRBJ2-7	once	TGTGCCAGCAGCTTAAGGGACACCTCTCTCAAGCAGTACTTC	CASSLRDTSLKQYF
TRBV11-1	-	TRBJ1-2	-	TGTGCCAGCAGCTTAGTCAAACCGACAGGAAACTATGGCTACACCTTC	CASSLVKPTGNYGYTF
TRBV14	-	TRBJ1-3	-	TGTGCCAGCAGCCAAGGGAGGAGTACTGGAAACACCATATATTTT	CASSQGRSTGNTIYF
TRBV4-3	TRBD2	TRBJ2-5	-	TGCGCCAGCAGCATCCGCGGGAGATATGAGACCCAGTACTTC	CASSIRGRYETQYF
TRBV6-6	TRBD1	TRBJ1-1	-	TGTGCCAGCAGTTACGGGACAGAAGAAGCTTTCTTT	CASSYGTEEAFF
TRBV7-6	TRBD2	TRBJ2-3	-	TGTGCCAGCAGTTCCCCAGCGGGGCCTACGCAGTATTTT	CASSSPAGPTQYF
TRBV10-3	-	TRBJ1-3	-	TGTGCCATCAGCCCGGGACAAGGAAACACCATATATTTT	CAISPGQGNTIYF
TRBV4-3	-	TRBJ1-1	few	TGCGCCAGCAGCCAAGTGGTTACGGGGGGCAGGGAAGCTTTCTTT	CASSQVVTGGREAFF
TRBV4-3	TRBD1	TRBJ2-3	-	TGCGCCAGCAGCCTACAGGGGGCCACAGATACGCAGTATTTT	CASSLQGATDTQYF
TRBV9	-	TRBJ2-5	-	TGTGCCAGCAGCGTAGCGGGCCAAGAGACCCAGTACTTC	CASSVAGQETQYF
TRBV4-1	TRBD2	TRBJ2-1	-	TGCGCCAGCAGCCTCTCCGAGGGATCTAGCGGGAGATCTAGTGAGCAGTTCTTC	CASSLSEGSSGRSSEQFF
TRBV29-1	-	TRBJ1-4	-	TGCAGCGTCAGGTCAGCTAATGAAAAACTGTTTTTT	CSVRSANEKLFF
TRBV5-5	TRBD1	TRBJ1-4	-	TGTGCCAGCAGGGGACAGGGGGCGATTAACGGAAAACTGTTTTTT	CASRGQGAINGKLFF
TRBV5-6	-	TRBJ2-5	medium-sized	TGTGCCAGCAGCTTGGTGGCAGACCAAGAGACCCAGTACTTC	CASSLVADQETQYF
TRBV5-4	TRBD1	TRBJ1-1	-	TGTGCCAGCAGCCAGGGACAGGGACCACTTAACACTGAAGCTTTCTTT	CASSQGQGPLNTEAFF
TRBV5-1	TRBD1	TRBJ1-1	-	TGCGCCAGCAGCTTGGGGGGACAGGGGGTGAACACTGAAGCTTTCTTT	CASSLGGQGVNTEAFF